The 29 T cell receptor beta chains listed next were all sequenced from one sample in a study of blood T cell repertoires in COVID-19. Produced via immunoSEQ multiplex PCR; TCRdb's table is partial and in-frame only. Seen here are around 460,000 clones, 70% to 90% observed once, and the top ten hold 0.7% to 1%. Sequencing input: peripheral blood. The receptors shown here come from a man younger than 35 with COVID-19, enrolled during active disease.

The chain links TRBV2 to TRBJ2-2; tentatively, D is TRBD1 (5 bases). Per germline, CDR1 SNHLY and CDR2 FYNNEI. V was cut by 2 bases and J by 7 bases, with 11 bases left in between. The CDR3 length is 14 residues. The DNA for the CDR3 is TGTGCCAGCAGTGAAAGGGGAATCGACGGGGAGCTGTTTTTT. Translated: CASSERGIDGELFF. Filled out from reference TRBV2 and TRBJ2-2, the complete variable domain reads EPEVTQTPSHQVTQMGQEVILRCVPISNHLYFYWYRQILGQKVEFLVSFYNNEISEKSEIFDDQFSVERPDGSNFTLKIRSTKLEDSAMYFCASSERGIDGELFFGEGSRLTVL.

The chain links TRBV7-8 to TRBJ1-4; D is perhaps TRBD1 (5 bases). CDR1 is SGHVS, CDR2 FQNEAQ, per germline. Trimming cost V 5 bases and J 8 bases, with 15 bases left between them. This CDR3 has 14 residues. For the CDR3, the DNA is TGTGCCAGCAGCGTGACAGAGGGAGGGGAAAAACTGTTTTTT. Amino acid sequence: CASSVTEGGEKLFF.

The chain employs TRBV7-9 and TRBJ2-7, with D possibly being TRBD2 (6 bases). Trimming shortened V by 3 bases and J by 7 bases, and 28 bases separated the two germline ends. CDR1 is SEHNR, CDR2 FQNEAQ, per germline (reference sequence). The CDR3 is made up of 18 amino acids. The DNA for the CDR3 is TGTGCCAGCAGCTTTTTCCGACTAGACCGCGCTGTATACGAAGAGCAGTACTTC. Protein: CASSFFRLDRAVYEEQYF.

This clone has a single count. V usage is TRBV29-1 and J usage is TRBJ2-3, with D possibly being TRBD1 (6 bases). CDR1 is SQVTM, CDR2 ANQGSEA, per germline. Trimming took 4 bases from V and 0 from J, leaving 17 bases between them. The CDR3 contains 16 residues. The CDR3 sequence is CSVGYPQGSSTDTQYF. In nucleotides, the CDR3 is TGCAGCGTTGGGTACCCACAGGGATCTAGCACAGATACGCAGTATTTT.

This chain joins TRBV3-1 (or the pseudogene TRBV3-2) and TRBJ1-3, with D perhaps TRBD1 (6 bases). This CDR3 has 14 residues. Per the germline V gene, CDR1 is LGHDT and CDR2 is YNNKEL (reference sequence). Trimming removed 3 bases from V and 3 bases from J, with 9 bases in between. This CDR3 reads CASSQGAYGNTIYF. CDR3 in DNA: TGTGCCAGCAGCCAGGGGGCTTATGGAAACACCATATATTTT.

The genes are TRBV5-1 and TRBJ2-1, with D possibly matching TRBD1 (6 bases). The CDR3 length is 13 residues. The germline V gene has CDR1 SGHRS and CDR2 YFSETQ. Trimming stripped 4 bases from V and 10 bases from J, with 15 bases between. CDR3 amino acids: CASSAISGTEQFF. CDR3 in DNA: TGCGCCAGCAGCGCCATATCCGGGACAGAGCAGTTCTTC.

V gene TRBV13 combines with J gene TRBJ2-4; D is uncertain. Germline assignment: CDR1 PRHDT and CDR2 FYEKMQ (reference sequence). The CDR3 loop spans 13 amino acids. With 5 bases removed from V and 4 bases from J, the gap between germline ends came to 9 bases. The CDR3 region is CASSLRRKNIQYF. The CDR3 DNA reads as TGTGCCAGCAGCCTACGGCGGAAAAACATTCAGTACTTC.

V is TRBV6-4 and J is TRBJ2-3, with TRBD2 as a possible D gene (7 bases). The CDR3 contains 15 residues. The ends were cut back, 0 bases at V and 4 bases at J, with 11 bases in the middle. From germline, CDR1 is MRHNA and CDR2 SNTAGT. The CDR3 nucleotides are TGTGCCAGCAGTGACTCAGACGGGGGGCCAGATACGCAGTATTTT. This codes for CASSDSDGGPDTQYF.

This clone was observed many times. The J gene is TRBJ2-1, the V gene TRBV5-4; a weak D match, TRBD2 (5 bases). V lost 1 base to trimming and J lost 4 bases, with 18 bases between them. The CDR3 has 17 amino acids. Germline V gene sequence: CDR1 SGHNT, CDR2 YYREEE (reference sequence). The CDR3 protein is CASSLWESGRPYNEQFF. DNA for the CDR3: TGTGCCAGCAGCTTGTGGGAGTCGGGCAGGCCATACAATGAGCAGTTCTTC.

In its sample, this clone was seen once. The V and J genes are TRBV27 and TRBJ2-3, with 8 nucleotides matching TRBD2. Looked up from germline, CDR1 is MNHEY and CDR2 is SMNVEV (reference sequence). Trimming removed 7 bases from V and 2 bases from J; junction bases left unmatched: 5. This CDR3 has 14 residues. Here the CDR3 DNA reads TGTGCCAGCAACACGCGGGGGGACACAGATACGCAGTATTTT. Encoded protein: CASNTRGDTDTQYF.

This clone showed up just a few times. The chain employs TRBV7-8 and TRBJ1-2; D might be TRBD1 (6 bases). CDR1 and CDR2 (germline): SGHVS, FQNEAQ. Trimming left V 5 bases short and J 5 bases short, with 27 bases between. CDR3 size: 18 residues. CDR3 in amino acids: CASSLFSGTPATPYGYTF. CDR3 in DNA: TGTGCCAGCAGCCTTTTTTCCGGGACACCGGCGACCCCGTATGGCTACACCTTC.

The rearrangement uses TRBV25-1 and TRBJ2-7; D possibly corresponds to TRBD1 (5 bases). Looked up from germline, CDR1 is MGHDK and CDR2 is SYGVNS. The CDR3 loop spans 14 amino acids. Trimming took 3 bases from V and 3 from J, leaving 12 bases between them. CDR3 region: CASSEGPQDYEQYF. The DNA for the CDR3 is TGTGCCAGCAGTGAGGGGCCACAGGACTACGAGCAGTACTTC.

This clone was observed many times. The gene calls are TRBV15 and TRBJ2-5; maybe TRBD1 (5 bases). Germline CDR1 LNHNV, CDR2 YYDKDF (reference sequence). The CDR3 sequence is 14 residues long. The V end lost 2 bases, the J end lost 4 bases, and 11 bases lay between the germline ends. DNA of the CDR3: TGTGCCACCAGCAGATCAGGGTTAACAGAGACCCAGTACTTC. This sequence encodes CATSRSGLTETQYF.

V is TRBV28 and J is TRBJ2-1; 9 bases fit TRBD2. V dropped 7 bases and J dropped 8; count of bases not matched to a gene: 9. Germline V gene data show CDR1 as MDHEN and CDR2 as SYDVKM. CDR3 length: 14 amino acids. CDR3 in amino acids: CASTGAGGGDEQFF. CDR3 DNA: TGTGCCAGCACGGGAGCGGGGGGCGGAGATGAGCAGTTCTTC. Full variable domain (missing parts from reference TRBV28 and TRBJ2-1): DVKVTQSSRYLVKRTGEKVFLECVQDMDHENMFWYRQDPGLGLRLIYFSYDVKMKEKGDIPEGYSVSREKKERFSLILESASTNQTSMYLCASTGAGGGDEQFFGPGTRLTVL.

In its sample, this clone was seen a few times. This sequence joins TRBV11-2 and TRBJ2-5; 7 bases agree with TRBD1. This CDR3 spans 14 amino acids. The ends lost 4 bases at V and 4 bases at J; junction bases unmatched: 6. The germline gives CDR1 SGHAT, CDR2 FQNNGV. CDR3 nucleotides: TGTGCCAGCAGCTCATTGACAGGGATAGAGACCCAGTACTTC. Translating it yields CASSSLTGIETQYF.

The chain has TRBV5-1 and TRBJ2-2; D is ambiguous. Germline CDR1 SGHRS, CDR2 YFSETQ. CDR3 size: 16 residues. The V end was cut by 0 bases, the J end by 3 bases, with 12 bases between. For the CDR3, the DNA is TGCGCCAGCAGCTTGGATCCGCCTGACTACACCGGGGAGCTGTTTTTT. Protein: CASSLDPPDYTGELFF.

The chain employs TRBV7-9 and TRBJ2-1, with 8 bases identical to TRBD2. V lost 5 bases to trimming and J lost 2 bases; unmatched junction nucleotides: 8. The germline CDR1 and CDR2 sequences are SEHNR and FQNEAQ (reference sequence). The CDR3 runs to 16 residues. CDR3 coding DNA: TGTGCCAGCAGCCCCGTGGGACTAGGCCCCTACAATGAGCAGTTCTTC. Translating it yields CASSPVGLGPYNEQFF.

This chain's CDR3 is CASRYSGSYEQYF. The CDR3 region has the DNA TGTGCCAGCAGGTACTCTGGCTCCTACGAGCAGTACTTC. The chain recombines TRBV27 with TRBJ2-7; D is unclear. The V end lost 6 bases, the J end lost 0 bases, and 9 bases lay between the germline ends. The CDR3 consists of 13 residues. CDR1 is MNHEY and CDR2 is SMNVEV in the germline V gene (reference sequence).

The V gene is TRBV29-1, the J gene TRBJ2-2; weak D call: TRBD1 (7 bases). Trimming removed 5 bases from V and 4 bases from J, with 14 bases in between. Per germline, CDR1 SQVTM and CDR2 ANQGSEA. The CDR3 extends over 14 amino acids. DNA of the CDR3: TGCAGCGTTCCTGACAGGGAGGTCACCGGGGAGCTGTTTTTT. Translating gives CSVPDREVTGELFF.

The CDR3 sequence is CASSFNEKLFF. CDR3 sequence (DNA): TGTGCCAGCAGCTTTAATGAAAAACTGTTTTTT. The rearrangement links TRBV6-5 to TRBJ1-4; D unresolved. Germline V gene data show CDR1 as MNHEY and CDR2 as SVGAGI. V dropped 6 bases and J dropped 4 bases, with 3 bases sitting between them. The CDR3 sequence is 11 residues long.

CDR3 sequence (DNA): TGTGCCAGTTCAAGGGAGACCACAACCTCCTACGAGCAGTACTTC. Amino acids: CASSRETTTSYEQYF. V is TRBV14 and J is TRBJ2-7, with TRBD2 as a possible D gene (5 bases). The CDR3 is 15 residues long. The germline V gene has CDR1 SGHDN and CDR2 FVKESK. V lost 9 bases, J lost 0 bases, and 18 bases lay in between. Together with reference TRBV14 and TRBJ2-7, the CDR3 gives the full variable domain: EAGVTQFPSHSVIEKGQTVTLRCDPISGHDNLYWYRRVMGKEIKFLLHFVKESKQDESGMPNNRFLAERTGGTYSTLKVQPAELEDSGVYFCASSRETTTSYEQYFGPGTRLTVT.

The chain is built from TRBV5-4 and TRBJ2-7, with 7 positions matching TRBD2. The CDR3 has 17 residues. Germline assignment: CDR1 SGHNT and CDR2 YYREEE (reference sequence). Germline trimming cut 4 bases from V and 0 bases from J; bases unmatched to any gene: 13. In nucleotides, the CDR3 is TGTGCCAGCAGCCCGGGGGTTACAGCGGGACCCTCCTACGAGCAGTACTTC. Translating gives CASSPGVTAGPSYEQYF. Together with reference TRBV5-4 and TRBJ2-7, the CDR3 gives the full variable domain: ETGVTQSPTHLIKTRGQQVTLRCSSQSGHNTVSWYQQALGQGPQFIFQYYREEENGRGNFPPRFSGLQFPNYSSELNVNALELDDSALYLCASSPGVTAGPSYEQYFGPGTRLTVT.

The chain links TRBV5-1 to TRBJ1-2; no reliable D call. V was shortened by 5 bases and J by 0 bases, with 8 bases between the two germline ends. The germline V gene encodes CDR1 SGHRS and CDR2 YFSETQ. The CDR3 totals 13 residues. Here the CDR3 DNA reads TGCGCCAGCAGTCCTACAGCTAACTATGGCTACACCTTC. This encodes CASSPTANYGYTF.

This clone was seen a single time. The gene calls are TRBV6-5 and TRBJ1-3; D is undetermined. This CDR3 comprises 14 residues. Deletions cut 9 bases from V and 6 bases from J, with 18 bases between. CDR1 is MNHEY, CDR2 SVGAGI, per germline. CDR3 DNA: TGTGCCAGTCGTCAACCAGGAAGACAAAACACCATATATTTT. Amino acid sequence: CASRQPGRQNTIYF.

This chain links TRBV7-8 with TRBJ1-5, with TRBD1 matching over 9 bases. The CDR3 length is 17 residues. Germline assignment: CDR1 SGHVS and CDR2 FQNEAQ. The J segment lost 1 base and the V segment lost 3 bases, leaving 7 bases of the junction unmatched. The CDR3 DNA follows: TGTGCCAGCAGCTTGGAACAGGGGGCTGGGAGCAATCAGCCCCAGCATTTT. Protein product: CASSLEQGAGSNQPQHF.

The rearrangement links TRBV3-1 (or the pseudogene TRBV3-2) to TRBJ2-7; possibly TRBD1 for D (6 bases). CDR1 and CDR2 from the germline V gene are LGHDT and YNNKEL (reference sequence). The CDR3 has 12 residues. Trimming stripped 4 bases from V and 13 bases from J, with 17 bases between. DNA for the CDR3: TGTGCCAGCAGCCGCCCCGGGACACCCAGTTACTTC. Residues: CASSRPGTPSYF.

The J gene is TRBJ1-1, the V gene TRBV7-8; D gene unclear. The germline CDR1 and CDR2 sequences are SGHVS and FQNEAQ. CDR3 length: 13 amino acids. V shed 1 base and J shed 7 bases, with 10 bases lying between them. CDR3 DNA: TGTGCCAGCAGCTTAGGAGGGTCCTATGAAGCTTTCTTT. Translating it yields CASSLGGSYEAFF. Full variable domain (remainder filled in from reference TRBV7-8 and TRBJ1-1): GAGVSQSPRYKVAKRGQDVALRCDPISGHVSLFWYQQALGQGPEFLTYFQNEAQLDKSGLPSDRFFAERPEGSVSTLKIQRTQQEDSAVYLCASSLGGSYEAFFGQGTRLTVV.

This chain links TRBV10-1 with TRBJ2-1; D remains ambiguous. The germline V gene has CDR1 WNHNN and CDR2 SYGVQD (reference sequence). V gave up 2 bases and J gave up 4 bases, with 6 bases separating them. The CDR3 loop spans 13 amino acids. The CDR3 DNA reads TGCGCCAGCAGTGAGGGCACATACAATGAGCAGTTCTTC. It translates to CASSEGTYNEQFF.

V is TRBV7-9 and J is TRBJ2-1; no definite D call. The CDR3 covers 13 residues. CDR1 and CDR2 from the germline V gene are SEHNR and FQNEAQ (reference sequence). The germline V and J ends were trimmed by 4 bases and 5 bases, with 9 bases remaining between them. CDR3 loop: CASSSVPDNEQFF. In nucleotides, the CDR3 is TGTGCCAGCAGCTCGGTCCCGGACAATGAGCAGTTCTTC.